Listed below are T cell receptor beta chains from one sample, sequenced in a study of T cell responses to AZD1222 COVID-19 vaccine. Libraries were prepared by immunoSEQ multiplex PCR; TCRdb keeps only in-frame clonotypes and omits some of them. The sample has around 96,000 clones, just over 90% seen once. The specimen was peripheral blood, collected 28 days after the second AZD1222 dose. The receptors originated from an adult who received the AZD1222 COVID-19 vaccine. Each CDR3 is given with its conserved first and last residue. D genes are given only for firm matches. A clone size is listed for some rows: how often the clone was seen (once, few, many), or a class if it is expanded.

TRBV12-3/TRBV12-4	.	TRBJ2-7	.	CASKLGAPYEQYF	TGTGCCAGCAAACTAGGGGCTCCCTACGAGCAGTACTTC
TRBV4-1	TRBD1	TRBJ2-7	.	CASSQVTGAEQYF	TGCGCCAGCAGCCAAGTGACAGGGGCCGAGCAGTACTTC
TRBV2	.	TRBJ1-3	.	CASSVGQAISGNTIYF	TGTGCCAGCAGTGTGGGTCAGGCGATCTCTGGAAACACCATATATTTT
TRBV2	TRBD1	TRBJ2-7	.	CASDLPGQSSYEQYF	TGTGCCAGCGACCTTCCGGGACAGAGCTCCTACGAGCAGTACTTC
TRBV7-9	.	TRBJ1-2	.	CASTPTGPNYGYTF	TGTGCCAGCACCCCGACAGGCCCTAACTATGGCTACACCTTC
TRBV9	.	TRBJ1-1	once	CASSVAPENTEAFF	TGTGCCAGCAGCGTAGCCCCCGAGAACACTGAAGCTTTCTTT
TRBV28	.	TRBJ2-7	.	CASSLRAWGLEQYF	TGTGCCAGCAGTTTAAGGGCCTGGGGTCTCGAGCAGTACTTC
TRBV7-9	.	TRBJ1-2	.	CASSFGGGPSGYTF	TGTGCCAGCAGCTTTGGTGGGGGACCTAGTGGCTACACCTTC
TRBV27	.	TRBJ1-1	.	CASSQRTGLNTEAFF	TGTGCCAGCAGCCAAAGAACAGGGTTAAACACTGAAGCTTTCTTT
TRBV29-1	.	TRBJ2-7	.	CSVVQRDAYEQYF	TGCAGCGTTGTGCAAAGGGACGCCTACGAGCAGTACTTC
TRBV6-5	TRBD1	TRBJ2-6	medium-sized	CASRAGGSGANVLTF	TGTGCCAGCAGAGCAGGGGGCTCTGGGGCCAACGTCCTGACTTTC
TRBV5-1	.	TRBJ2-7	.	CASSSSGSMKQYF	TGCGCCAGCAGCTCCTCCGGGTCAATGAAGCAGTACTTC
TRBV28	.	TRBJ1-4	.	CASSLRGEKLFF	TGTGCCAGCAGTTTAAGGGGTGAAAAACTGTTTTTT
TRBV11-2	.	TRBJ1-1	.	CASSPEGAKAFF	TGTGCCAGCAGCCCTGAAGGAGCCAAAGCTTTCTTT
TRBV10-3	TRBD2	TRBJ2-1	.	CAINSGTRDEQFF	TGTGCCATCAATTCCGGGACTAGAGATGAGCAGTTCTTC
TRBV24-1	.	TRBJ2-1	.	CATSAPTPKRDEQFF	TGTGCCACCAGTGCGCCTACCCCGAAGAGGGATGAGCAGTTCTTC
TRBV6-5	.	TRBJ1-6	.	CASTTLGGGTSPLHF	TGTGCCAGCACCACCCTGGGAGGGGGGACTTCACCCCTCCACTTT
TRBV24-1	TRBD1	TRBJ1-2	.	CATSDAGTGGDYGYTF	TGTGCCACCAGTGACGCCGGGACAGGGGGAGACTATGGCTACACCTTC
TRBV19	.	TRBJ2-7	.	CASSMRRVSGEQYF	TGTGCCAGTAGTATGAGAAGGGTATCGGGCGAGCAGTACTTC
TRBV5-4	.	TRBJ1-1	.	CASSPQGNTEAFF	TGTGCCAGCAGCCCCCAGGGTAACACTGAAGCTTTCTTT
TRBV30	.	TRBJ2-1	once	CAWKERLSSVQFF	TGTGCCTGGAAGGAGCGGTTGTCTTCCGTGCAGTTCTTC
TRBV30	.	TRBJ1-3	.	CAWDQGKSGNTIYF	TGTGCCTGGGATCAGGGGAAATCTGGAAACACCATATATTTT
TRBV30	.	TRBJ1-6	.	CAWGLEGDSPLHF	TGTGCCTGGGGGTTAGAAGGGGATTCACCCCTCCACTTT
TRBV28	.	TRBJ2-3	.	CASSPQAASTDTQYF	TGTGCCAGCAGTCCACAAGCGGCTAGCACAGATACGCAGTATTTT
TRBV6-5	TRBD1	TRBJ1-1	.	CASSLTGTGGTEAFF	TGTGCCAGCAGTTTAACCGGGACAGGGGGCACTGAAGCTTTCTTT
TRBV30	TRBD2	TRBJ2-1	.	CAWNAGGVYNEQFF	TGTGCCTGGAATGCGGGGGGGGTCTACAATGAGCAGTTCTTC
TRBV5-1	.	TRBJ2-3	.	CASSLARPGLDTQYF	TGCGCCAGCAGCTTGGCACGCCCGGGACTAGATACGCAGTATTTT
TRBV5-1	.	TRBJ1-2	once	CASTLTPDYGYTF	TGCGCCAGCACTCTAACCCCGGACTATGGCTACACCTTC
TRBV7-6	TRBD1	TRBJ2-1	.	CASSPGQGNNEQFF	TGTGCCAGCAGCCCCGGACAGGGTAACAATGAGCAGTTCTTC
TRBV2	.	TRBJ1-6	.	CASKNAGAGSYNSPLHF	TGTGCCAGTAAAAACGCGGGGGCCGGGTCCTATAATTCACCCCTCCACTTT
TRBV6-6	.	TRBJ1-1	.	CASSNTREMNTEAFF	TGTGCCAGCAGTAACACCAGGGAGATGAACACTGAAGCTTTCTTT
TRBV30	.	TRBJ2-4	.	CAWSVRGAKNIQYF	TGTGCCTGGAGTGTACGGGGAGCCAAAAACATTCAGTACTTC
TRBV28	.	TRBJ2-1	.	CASREAGTANNNEQFF	TGTGCCAGCAGGGAGGCCGGGACCGCTAACAACAATGAGCAGTTCTTC
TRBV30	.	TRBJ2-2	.	CAWGPGFNTGELFF	TGTGCCTGGGGGCCTGGCTTCAACACCGGGGAGCTGTTTTTT
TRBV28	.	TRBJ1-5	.	CASRQLSNQPQHF	TGTGCCAGCCGACAACTGAGCAATCAGCCCCAGCATTTT
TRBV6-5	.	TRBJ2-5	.	CASAQGAYQETQYF	TGTGCCAGCGCGCAGGGAGCATACCAAGAGACCCAGTACTTC
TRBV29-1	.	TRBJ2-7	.	CSVDDSDSSSYEQYF	TGCAGCGTTGATGACTCAGACTCAAGCTCCTACGAGCAGTACTTC
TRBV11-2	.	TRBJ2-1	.	CASSPPPTAIGYNEQFF	TGTGCCAGCAGCCCACCCCCGACAGCCATAGGATACAATGAGCAGTTCTTC
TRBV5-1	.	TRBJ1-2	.	CASSSSTGNYGYTF	TGCGCCAGCAGCTCCTCCACAGGGAACTATGGCTACACCTTC
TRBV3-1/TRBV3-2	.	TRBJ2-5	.	CASSHSGIRETQYF	TGTGCCAGCAGCCATTCAGGGATTCGGGAGACCCAGTACTTC
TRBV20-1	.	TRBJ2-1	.	CSASSPVNNEQFF	TGCAGTGCTAGTAGTCCAGTAAACAATGAGCAGTTCTTC
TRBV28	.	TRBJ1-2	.	CASSLGNYGYTF	TGTGCCAGCAGTTTGGGGAACTATGGCTACACCTTC
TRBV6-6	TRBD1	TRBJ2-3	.	CASSPTGPKFIDTQYF	TGTGCCAGCAGCCCGACAGGGCCGAAGTTCATAGATACGCAGTATTTT
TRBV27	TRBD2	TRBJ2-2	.	CASRRAGGPGELFF	TGTGCCAGCAGGAGGGCGGGAGGGCCAGGGGAGCTGTTTTTT
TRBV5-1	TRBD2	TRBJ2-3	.	CASMLAGGADTQYF	TGCGCCAGCATGCTAGCGGGAGGCGCAGATACGCAGTATTTT
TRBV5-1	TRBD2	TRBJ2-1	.	CASSSGLAVEQFF	TGCGCCAGCAGCTCGGGACTAGCTGTTGAGCAGTTCTTC
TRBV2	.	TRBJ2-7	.	CASSRTVNSYEQYF	TGTGCCAGCAGTAGGACAGTAAATTCCTACGAGCAGTACTTC
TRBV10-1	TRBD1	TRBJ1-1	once	CASPTGQDPSGTEAFF	TGCGCCAGCCCCACAGGACAGGACCCCTCGGGGACTGAAGCTTTCTTT
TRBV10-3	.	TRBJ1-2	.	CAIKGSALYGYTF	TGTGCCATCAAGGGATCAGCTCTCTATGGCTACACCTTC